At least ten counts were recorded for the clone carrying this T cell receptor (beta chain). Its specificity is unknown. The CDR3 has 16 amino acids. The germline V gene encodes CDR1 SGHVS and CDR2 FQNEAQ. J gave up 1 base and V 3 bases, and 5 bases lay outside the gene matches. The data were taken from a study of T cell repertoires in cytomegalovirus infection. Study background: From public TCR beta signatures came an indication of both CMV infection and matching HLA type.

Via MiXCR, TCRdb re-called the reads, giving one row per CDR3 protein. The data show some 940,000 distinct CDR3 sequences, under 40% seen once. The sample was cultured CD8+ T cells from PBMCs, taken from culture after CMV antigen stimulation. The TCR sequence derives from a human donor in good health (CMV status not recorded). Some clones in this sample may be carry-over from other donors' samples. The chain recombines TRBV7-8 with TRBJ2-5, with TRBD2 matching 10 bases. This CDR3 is CASSLSIAGGQETQYF. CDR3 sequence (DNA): TGTGCCAGCAGCTTGAGTATAGCGGGGGGCCAAGAGACCCAGTACTTC.